The clone carrying this T cell receptor (beta chain) was detected only a few times. This sample stems from a study of blood T cell repertoires in COVID-19. Looking at the study overall: Samples taken during acute and convalescent COVID-19 were collected in the United States, Italy and Spain.

Under the authors' procedure: Nucleated cell counts were estimated from reference gene primer amplification. The repertoire was sequenced with immunoSEQ multiplex PCR; TCRdb's copy has only in-frame clones and lacks some. For V, J and clone size, that table is used; D and trimming come from the DNA. The data show 150,000 or so clones, approximately 84% seen once. Germline-derived CDR1 and CDR2 are KGHDR and SFDVKD. After removal of 8 bases from V and 6 bases from J, the junction contained 5 bases not matched to a gene. The CDR3 is 12 amino acids. The sequence derives from a woman older than 75 with acute or convalescent COVID-19. This rearrangement joins TRBV24-1 to TRBJ1-2; 7 positions agree with TRBD1. The sample taken for sequencing was peripheral blood. The CDR3 loop is CATITGEDGYTF. The DNA for the CDR3 is TGTGCCACCATAACAGGGGAGGATGGCTACACCTTC.